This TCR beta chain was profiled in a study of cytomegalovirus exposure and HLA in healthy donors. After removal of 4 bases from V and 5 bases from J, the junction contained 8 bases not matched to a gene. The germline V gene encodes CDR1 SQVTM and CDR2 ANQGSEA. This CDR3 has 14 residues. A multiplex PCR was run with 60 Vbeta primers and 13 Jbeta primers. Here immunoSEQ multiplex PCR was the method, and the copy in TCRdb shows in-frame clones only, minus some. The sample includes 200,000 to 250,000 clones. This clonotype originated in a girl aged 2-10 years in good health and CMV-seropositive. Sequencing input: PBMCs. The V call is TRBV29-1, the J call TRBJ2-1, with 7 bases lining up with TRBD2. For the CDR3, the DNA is TGCAGCGTTGGACGGGGGGTCACTCACAATGAGCAGTTCTTC. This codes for CSVGRGVTHNEQFF.